A selection of T cell receptor beta chains follows, all from one sample in a study of CD8 T cells in Susac syndrome. In TCRdb, the immunoSEQ multiplex PCR reads were re-called with MiXCR into one record per CDR3 protein. Of over 150,000 distinct CDR3 sequences in the sample, about 96% are singletons; the top ten hold 0.12%. The sample comprised CD4+ T cells from PBMCs. Source of these receptors: a human donor with Susac syndrome. Each CDR3 is given with its conserved first and last residue. The order of the fields is clone size, J gene, V gene, D gene, CDR3 protein, CDR3 DNA. A D gene is named only where the DNA matches it firmly. Rows may omit the clone size; those that give it use once, few, many or a size class.

clone size: once
J gene: TRBJ2-7
V gene: TRBV7-9
D gene: -
CDR3 protein: CASSLAIADSYEQYF
CDR3 DNA: TGTGCCAGCAGCTTAGCTATTGCAGACTCCTACGAGCAGTACTTC

clone size: -
J gene: TRBJ2-1
V gene: TRBV25-1
D gene: TRBD2
CDR3 protein: CASGLAEWSSYNEQFF
CDR3 DNA: TGTGCCAGCGGCCTAGCGGAGTGGAGCTCCTACAATGAGCAGTTCTTC

clone size: -
J gene: TRBJ2-7
V gene: TRBV5-4
D gene: TRBD2
CDR3 protein: CASSAGLAGVGEQYF
CDR3 DNA: TGTGCCAGCAGCGCGGGACTAGCGGGAGTCGGTGAGCAGTACTTC

clone size: -
J gene: TRBJ1-5
V gene: TRBV20-1
D gene: TRBD1
CDR3 protein: CSARQGAHSSNQPQHF
CDR3 DNA: TGCAGTGCTCGACAGGGGGCTCATTCCAGCAATCAGCCCCAGCATTTT

clone size: -
J gene: TRBJ2-1
V gene: TRBV12-3/TRBV12-4
D gene: TRBD2
CDR3 protein: CASSLGLAGNNEQFF
CDR3 DNA: TGTGCCAGCAGTCTTGGACTAGCGGGAAATAATGAGCAGTTCTTC

clone size: -
J gene: TRBJ2-1
V gene: TRBV18
D gene: -
CDR3 protein: CASSPLGTEQFF
CDR3 DNA: TGTGCCAGCTCACCACTGGGGACGGAGCAGTTCTTC

clone size: -
J gene: TRBJ1-4
V gene: TRBV19
D gene: -
CDR3 protein: CASRDATNEKLFF
CDR3 DNA: TGTGCCAGTAGAGATGCAACTAATGAAAAACTGTTTTTT

clone size: -
J gene: TRBJ2-5
V gene: TRBV15
D gene: -
CDR3 protein: CATSLGQGGETQYF
CDR3 DNA: TGTGCCACCAGCCTCGGACAGGGAGGGGAGACCCAGTACTTC

clone size: -
J gene: TRBJ2-3
V gene: TRBV20-1
D gene: TRBD2
CDR3 protein: CSANLAGVADTQYF
CDR3 DNA: TGCAGTGCCAATTTAGCGGGAGTGGCAGATACGCAGTATTTT

clone size: -
J gene: TRBJ2-1
V gene: TRBV6-2/TRBV6-3
D gene: -
CDR3 protein: CASSDAAEQFF
CDR3 DNA: TGTGCCAGCAGCGACGCGGCAGAGCAGTTCTTC

clone size: -
J gene: TRBJ2-3
V gene: TRBV29-1
D gene: TRBD2
CDR3 protein: CSVSASGRSDTQYF
CDR3 DNA: TGCAGCGTCTCGGCTAGCGGGAGATCGGATACGCAGTATTTT

clone size: -
J gene: TRBJ2-5
V gene: TRBV12-3/TRBV12-4
D gene: -
CDR3 protein: CASSFRSVETQYF
CDR3 DNA: TGTGCCAGCAGTTTCCGGTCTGTCGAGACCCAGTACTTC

clone size: -
J gene: TRBJ2-7
V gene: TRBV20-1
D gene: -
CDR3 protein: CSASNLQKEYEQYF
CDR3 DNA: TGCAGTGCTAGTAACCTCCAGAAGGAGTACGAGCAGTACTTC

clone size: -
J gene: TRBJ1-1
V gene: TRBV29-1
D gene: -
CDR3 protein: CSAADIEAFF
CDR3 DNA: TGCAGCGCTGCAGACATTGAAGCTTTCTTT

clone size: -
J gene: TRBJ2-7
V gene: TRBV14
D gene: TRBD1
CDR3 protein: CASSPRGQGTYEQYF
CDR3 DNA: TGTGCCAGCAGCCCCAGGGGACAGGGGACCTACGAGCAGTACTTC

clone size: -
J gene: TRBJ1-5
V gene: TRBV30
D gene: -
CDR3 protein: CAWSVTEGQPQHF
CDR3 DNA: TGTGCCTGGAGTGTCACGGAAGGTCAGCCCCAGCATTTT

clone size: -
J gene: TRBJ1-5
V gene: TRBV28
D gene: -
CDR3 protein: CASSFPSWGQPQHF
CDR3 DNA: TGTGCCAGCAGTTTCCCTTCTTGGGGGCAGCCCCAGCATTTT

clone size: -
J gene: TRBJ1-1
V gene: TRBV20-1
D gene: -
CDR3 protein: CSARTGGPTEAFF
CDR3 DNA: TGCAGTGCCCGAACCGGGGGCCCCACTGAAGCTTTCTTT

clone size: -
J gene: TRBJ1-1
V gene: TRBV30
D gene: -
CDR3 protein: CACLYRDGSRGTEAFF
CDR3 DNA: TGTGCCTGCCTATACCGGGACGGGAGCCGAGGTACTGAAGCTTTCTTT

clone size: -
J gene: TRBJ1-1
V gene: TRBV4-3
D gene: -
CDR3 protein: CASSQEAFIAEAFF
CDR3 DNA: TGCGCCAGCAGCCAAGAGGCGTTTATCGCTGAAGCTTTCTTT

clone size: -
J gene: TRBJ1-2
V gene: TRBV30
D gene: TRBD1
CDR3 protein: CAWSVGQNYGYTF
CDR3 DNA: TGTGCCTGGAGTGTGGGACAGAACTATGGCTACACCTTC

clone size: -
J gene: TRBJ1-1
V gene: TRBV28
D gene: -
CDR3 protein: CASSYGPTEAFF
CDR3 DNA: TGTGCCAGCAGTTATGGGCCCACTGAAGCTTTCTTT

clone size: -
J gene: TRBJ2-1
V gene: TRBV11-2
D gene: TRBD2
CDR3 protein: CASSFPSGGQGNEQFF
CDR3 DNA: TGTGCCAGCAGCTTCCCTAGCGGGGGCCAGGGCAATGAGCAGTTCTTC

clone size: -
J gene: TRBJ2-1
V gene: TRBV24-1
D gene: TRBD2
CDR3 protein: CATMSGGAYNEQFF
CDR3 DNA: TGTGCCACCATGAGCGGGGGGGCTTACAATGAGCAGTTCTTC

clone size: once
J gene: TRBJ1-1
V gene: TRBV19
D gene: TRBD1
CDR3 protein: CASSLQGAGEAFF
CDR3 DNA: TGTGCCAGTAGCTTACAGGGGGCAGGTGAAGCTTTCTTT

clone size: -
J gene: TRBJ2-5
V gene: TRBV5-4
D gene: -
CDR3 protein: CASSHGGGRETQYF
CDR3 DNA: TGTGCCAGCAGCCATGGCGGGGGCCGGGAGACCCAGTACTTC

clone size: -
J gene: TRBJ2-3
V gene: TRBV30
D gene: -
CDR3 protein: CAWSVRLGDTQYF
CDR3 DNA: TGTGCCTGGAGTGTACGCCTCGGGGATACGCAGTATTTT

clone size: -
J gene: TRBJ2-1
V gene: TRBV9
D gene: TRBD2
CDR3 protein: CASSPQRGGTSGNYNEQFF
CDR3 DNA: TGTGCCAGCAGCCCCCAGCGCGGTGGAACTAGCGGGAACTACAATGAGCAGTTCTTC

clone size: -
J gene: TRBJ2-5
V gene: TRBV7-6
D gene: TRBD2
CDR3 protein: CASSPAGGHQETQYF
CDR3 DNA: TGTGCCAGCAGCCCGGCGGGGGGGCACCAAGAGACCCAGTACTTC

clone size: -
J gene: TRBJ2-2
V gene: TRBV29-1
D gene: -
CDR3 protein: CSAPTNTGELFF
CDR3 DNA: TGCAGCGCCCCGACTAACACCGGGGAGCTGTTTTTT

clone size: -
J gene: TRBJ1-2
V gene: TRBV24-1
D gene: -
CDR3 protein: CATSDPDPGLSNPNLYGYTF
CDR3 DNA: TGTGCCACCAGTGATCCCGACCCGGGACTCTCGAACCCTAATCTCTATGGCTACACCTTC

clone size: -
J gene: TRBJ2-3
V gene: TRBV29-1
D gene: -
CDR3 protein: CSVDQGNTQYF
CDR3 DNA: TGCAGCGTGGACCAGGGAAATACGCAGTATTTT

clone size: -
J gene: TRBJ2-7
V gene: TRBV28
D gene: -
CDR3 protein: CASSFPPSTYEQYF
CDR3 DNA: TGTGCCAGCAGTTTCCCGCCCAGCACCTACGAGCAGTACTTC

clone size: once
J gene: TRBJ2-5
V gene: TRBV7-3
D gene: -
CDR3 protein: CASSSRTQETQYF
CDR3 DNA: TGTGCCAGCAGCTCCCGGACGCAAGAGACCCAGTACTTC

clone size: -
J gene: TRBJ2-1
V gene: TRBV5-1
D gene: -
CDR3 protein: CASSLPKGEERRNEQFF
CDR3 DNA: TGCGCCAGCAGCTTGCCTAAAGGAGAAGAACGGCGCAATGAGCAGTTCTTC

clone size: -
J gene: TRBJ1-5
V gene: TRBV27
D gene: -
CDR3 protein: CASSSGPTGNQPQHF
CDR3 DNA: TGTGCCAGCAGTTCCGGACCGACTGGCAATCAGCCCCAGCATTTT

clone size: once
J gene: TRBJ2-5
V gene: TRBV27
D gene: -
CDR3 protein: CASRTGLSQGTQYF
CDR3 DNA: TGTGCCAGCAGGACGGGACTGAGCCAAGGGACCCAGTACTTC

clone size: -
J gene: TRBJ2-6
V gene: TRBV4-3
D gene: TRBD2
CDR3 protein: CASSQAAGMSGANVLTF
CDR3 DNA: TGCGCCAGCAGCCAAGCAGCGGGAATGTCTGGGGCCAACGTCCTGACTTTC

clone size: -
J gene: TRBJ1-1
V gene: TRBV28
D gene: -
CDR3 protein: CASTEGAMNTEAFF
CDR3 DNA: TGTGCCAGCACCGAAGGGGCAATGAACACTGAAGCTTTCTTT

clone size: -
J gene: TRBJ2-7
V gene: TRBV6-5
D gene: TRBD2
CDR3 protein: CASSSPGGAYEQYF
CDR3 DNA: TGTGCCAGCAGTTCCCCGGGGGGGGCCTACGAGCAGTACTTC

clone size: -
J gene: TRBJ2-1
V gene: TRBV12-5
D gene: TRBD1
CDR3 protein: CASGSGQGNEQFF
CDR3 DNA: TGTGCTAGTGGATCCGGACAGGGCAATGAGCAGTTCTTC

clone size: -
J gene: TRBJ2-7
V gene: TRBV9
D gene: -
CDR3 protein: CASSVEGRAYEQYF
CDR3 DNA: TGTGCCAGCAGCGTAGAAGGGCGGGCCTACGAGCAGTACTTC

clone size: -
J gene: TRBJ2-7
V gene: TRBV6-2/TRBV6-3
D gene: -
CDR3 protein: CASSFAGSYEQYF
CDR3 DNA: TGTGCCAGCAGTTTCGCGGGATCCTACGAGCAGTACTTC

clone size: -
J gene: TRBJ2-3
V gene: TRBV29-1
D gene: -
CDR3 protein: CSVSAVVSDTQYF
CDR3 DNA: TGCAGCGTTTCGGCGGTAGTTTCAGATACGCAGTATTTT

clone size: -
J gene: TRBJ1-2
V gene: TRBV30
D gene: -
CDR3 protein: CAWSSMGDQGNGYTF
CDR3 DNA: TGTGCCTGGAGTAGTATGGGGGATCAGGGGAATGGCTACACCTTC

clone size: -
J gene: TRBJ1-1
V gene: TRBV7-9
D gene: TRBD1
CDR3 protein: CASQFDRGTEAFF
CDR3 DNA: TGTGCCAGCCAGTTCGACAGGGGGACTGAAGCTTTCTTT

clone size: -
J gene: TRBJ1-1
V gene: TRBV5-1
D gene: -
CDR3 protein: CASSLEVGTEAFF
CDR3 DNA: TGCGCCAGCAGCTTGGAAGTCGGGACTGAAGCTTTCTTT

clone size: -
J gene: TRBJ2-5
V gene: TRBV30
D gene: -
CDR3 protein: CAWSVPAGRQETQYF
CDR3 DNA: TGTGCCTGGAGTGTACCTGCGGGACGACAAGAGACCCAGTACTTC

clone size: -
J gene: TRBJ2-2
V gene: TRBV20-1
D gene: -
CDR3 protein: CSASPARGGELFF
CDR3 DNA: TGCAGTGCTAGCCCCGCACGGGGTGGGGAGCTGTTTTTT

clone size: -
J gene: TRBJ2-7
V gene: TRBV28
D gene: -
CDR3 protein: CASSSSFYEQYF
CDR3 DNA: TGTGCCAGCAGCTCCTCGTTCTACGAGCAGTACTTC

clone size: -
J gene: TRBJ1-2
V gene: TRBV6-5
D gene: -
CDR3 protein: CASSYSSPRTGGYGYTF
CDR3 DNA: TGTGCCAGCAGTTACTCGAGTCCCCGAACAGGCGGCTATGGCTACACCTTC

clone size: -
J gene: TRBJ2-5
V gene: TRBV7-2
D gene: -
CDR3 protein: CASRMVGKETQYF
CDR3 DNA: TGTGCCAGCAGGATGGTGGGTAAAGAGACCCAGTACTTC

clone size: -
J gene: TRBJ2-3
V gene: TRBV13
D gene: -
CDR3 protein: CASSLGGRSITDTQYF
CDR3 DNA: TGTGCCAGCAGCTTAGGAGGCAGGTCAATCACAGATACGCAGTATTTT

clone size: -
J gene: TRBJ2-3
V gene: TRBV20-1
D gene: TRBD2
CDR3 protein: CSAASGGRYTQYF
CDR3 DNA: TGCAGTGCCGCTAGCGGGGGACGGTATACGCAGTATTTT

clone size: -
J gene: TRBJ2-5
V gene: TRBV6-2/TRBV6-3
D gene: -
CDR3 protein: CASSWERDRGETQYF
CDR3 DNA: TGTGCCAGCAGTTGGGAGAGGGATCGGGGAGAGACCCAGTACTTC

clone size: few
J gene: TRBJ2-6
V gene: TRBV20-1
D gene: -
CDR3 protein: CSAASGANVLTF
CDR3 DNA: TGCAGTGCTGCGTCTGGGGCCAACGTCCTGACTTTC

clone size: -
J gene: TRBJ1-2
V gene: TRBV15
D gene: -
CDR3 protein: CATSRDPGSSYGYTF
CDR3 DNA: TGTGCCACCAGCAGAGATCCAGGGTCGAGCTATGGCTACACCTTC

clone size: -
J gene: TRBJ1-2
V gene: TRBV3-1
D gene: -
CDR3 protein: CASSQRGEASYGYTF
CDR3 DNA: TGTGCCAGCAGCCAACGAGGGGAGGCCTCCTATGGCTACACCTTC

clone size: -
J gene: TRBJ1-5
V gene: TRBV4-3
D gene: -
CDR3 protein: CASSHPGQPQHF
CDR3 DNA: TGCGCCAGCAGCCACCCCGGGCAGCCCCAGCATTTT